The 32 T cell receptor beta chains reported below all come from one sample, sequenced in a study of cytomegalovirus exposure and HLA in healthy donors. The PCR was carried out with 60 Vbeta primers and 13 Jbeta primers. The data were produced by immunoSEQ multiplex PCR, yet TCRdb's version contains in-frame clones alone and is incomplete. The repertoire holds some 120,000 clones, roughly four fifths seen once, with about 13% in the top ten. Sequencing used PBMCs. The origin of the receptors is a woman aged 60-70 years in good health and CMV-seropositive.

The table lists this clone with a few counts. The chain recombines TRBV12-2 with TRBJ1-5. TRBV12-2 is annotated as a pseudogene. CDR3 size: 17 residues. The CDR3 nucleotides are TGTGCAAGTCGCTCCGCTCGGGGGGAGCATAGCAATCAGCCCCAGCATTTT. It yields the protein CASRSARGEHSNQPQHF.

This chain uses TRBV30 with TRBJ2-6; 7 nucleotides agree with TRBD2. Germline values: CDR1 GTSNPN, CDR2 SVGIG (reference sequence). The CDR3 length is 15 residues. V dropped 7 bases and J dropped 0; count of bases not matched to a gene: 6. CDR3 bases: TGTGCCTCCCCCGGGGGGTCCTCTGGGGCCAACGTCCTGACTTTC. Its protein is CASPGGSSGANVLTF.

The chain has TRBV10-3 and TRBJ2-3, with 10 bases that match TRBD2. The CDR3 is made up of 16 amino acids. V dropped 6 bases and J dropped 2; count of bases not matched to a gene: 8. Germline loops: CDR1 ENHRY, CDR2 SYGVKD. CDR3 bases: TGTGCCATCAGACGACGGACTAGCGGAAACACAGATACGCAGTATTTT. Amino acid sequence: CAIRRRTSGNTDTQYF.

J is TRBJ1-4 and V is TRBV6-5, with a tentative D call TRBD1 (5 bases). CDR1 and CDR2 from the germline V gene are MNHEY and SVGAGI. The length of the CDR3 is 15 residues. V was shortened by 5 bases and J by 4 bases, with 14 bases between the two germline ends. In nucleotides, the CDR3 is TGTGCCAGCAGTAAAACGGCGGGACGTAATGAAAAACTGTTTTTT. Its translation is CASSKTAGRNEKLFF.

Of note for this clone: A read error may produce the germline difference seen at one junction end. This sample also contains other DNA sequences that code for the same CDR3. The chain recombines TRBV11-2 with TRBJ1-5, with TRBD1 matching 10 bases. This CDR3 has 15 residues. Germline-derived CDR1 and CDR2 are SGHAT and FQNNGV. The CDR3 coding sequence is TGCGCCAGCAGCCCGACAGGGGGCCTTAATCAGCCCCAGCATTTT. This codes for CASSPTGGLNQPQHF.

The V call is TRBV19, the J call TRBJ1-2; 7 bases agree with TRBD1. There are 14 residues in the CDR3. Germline-derived CDR1 and CDR2 are LNHDA and SQIVND (reference sequence). Trimming removed 3 bases from V and 5 bases from J; junction bases left unmatched: 6. The CDR3 bases are TGTGCCAGTAGTATTTCGGGACAGTGGTATGGCTACACCTTC. It is translated as CASSISGQWYGYTF.

In its sample, this clone was seen a few times. The chain combines TRBV7-8 with TRBJ1-5; a weak D match, TRBD1 (6 bases). The germline V gene encodes CDR1 SGHVS and CDR2 FQNEAQ. The CDR3 sequence is 13 residues long. V was cut by 1 base and J by 6 bases, with 7 bases left in between. This chain's CDR3 is CASSLDRAQPQHF. The CDR3 DNA reads TGTGCCAGCAGCTTAGACAGGGCTCAGCCCCAGCATTTT.

The CDR3 DNA reads as TGTGCCAGCAGCTTAGGCCCTCCAGGCGGGGGAGTCTATGGCTACACCTTC. Its translation is CASSLGPPGGGVYGYTF. The genes are TRBV13 and TRBJ1-2; possibly TRBD1 for D (5 bases). Germline V lookup: CDR1 PRHDT, CDR2 FYEKMQ (reference sequence). Trimming pared 0 bases from V and 4 bases from J, leaving 18 bases between. CDR3 length equals 17 residues.

In nucleotides, the CDR3 is TGTGCCAGCAACCCGGGAGGCGGGTCGGACTATGGCTACACCTTC. Amino acid sequence: CASNPGGGSDYGYTF. The rearrangement links TRBV6-5 to TRBJ1-2; D unresolved. This CDR3 spans 15 amino acids. Germline lookup yields CDR1 MNHEY and CDR2 SVGAGI. V was trimmed by 7 bases and J by 3 bases, leaving 18 bases between them.

CDR3 bases: TGTGCCAGCAGCTCGGGACTAGCGGGAAACACCGGGGAGCTGTTTTTT. Protein: CASSSGLAGNTGELFF. The V gene is TRBV7-6, the J gene TRBJ2-2; 13 bases align to TRBD2. The germline CDR1 and CDR2 sequences are SGHVS and FNYEAQ. The CDR3 has 16 residues. The junction had 1 base not matched to a gene; V was cut back by 4 bases and J by 2 bases. Full variable domain (outside the CDR3, taken from reference TRBV7-6 and TRBJ2-2): GAGVSQSPRYKVTKRGQDVALRCDPISGHVSLYWYRQALGQGPEFLTYFNYEAQQDKSGLPNDRFSAERPEGSISTLTIQRTEQRDSAMYRCASSSGLAGNTGELFFGEGSRLTVL.

This rearrangement joins TRBV2 to TRBJ1-4; D uncertain. Trimming removed 2 bases at V and 4 bases at J, with 5 bases between. Germline lookup yields CDR1 SNHLY and CDR2 FYNNEI. CDR3 length: 13 amino acids. CDR3 bases: TGTGCCAGCAGTGAACAGTATAATGAAAAACTGTTTTTT. Amino acid sequence: CASSEQYNEKLFF.

This clone appeared once. The chain joins TRBV9 to TRBJ2-3, with D uncertain. This CDR3 spans 16 amino acids. The germline V gene encodes CDR1 SGDLS and CDR2 YYNGEE. V was trimmed by 0 bases and J by 1 base, leaving 12 bases between them. CDR3 DNA: TGTGCCAGCAGCGTAGAGCCTACCTTACGCACAGATACGCAGTATTTT. Translation gives CASSVEPTLRTDTQYF.

This clone came up a few times. The chain links TRBV6-5 to TRBJ1-2, with D uncertain. Germline V gene sequence: CDR1 MNHEY, CDR2 SVGAGI. With 6 bases removed from V and 6 bases from J, the gap between germline ends came to 14 bases. This CDR3 comprises 13 residues. This CDR3 is CASSLRRRDGYTF. DNA of the CDR3: TGTGCCAGCAGCCTGCGGAGGCGGGATGGCTACACCTTC.

V usage is TRBV5-1 and J usage is TRBJ2-1; 11 nucleotides match TRBD2. The CDR3 extends over 15 amino acids. The V and J ends lost 2 bases and 10 bases, in that order; junction bases with no gene match: 8. Germline assignment: CDR1 SGHRS and CDR2 YFSETQ. The CDR3 DNA sequence: TGCGCCAGCAGCTTAACTAGCGGGAGCAATAGGGAGCAGTTCTTC. This encodes CASSLTSGSNREQFF. Complete variable domain (other parts from reference TRBV5-1 and TRBJ2-1): KAGVTQTPRYLIKTRGQQVTLSCSPISGHRSVSWYQQTPGQGLQFLFEYFSETQRNKGNFPGRFSGRQFSNSRSEMNVSTLELGDSALYLCASSLTSGSNREQFFGPGTRLTVL.

V usage is TRBV7-2 and J usage is TRBJ1-5; D is uncertain. Per germline, CDR1 SGHTA and CDR2 FQGNSA. Between the trimmed V and J ends, which lost 2 bases and 1 base, there was a span of 6 bases. The CDR3 is 14 amino acids. Written as DNA, the CDR3 is TGTGCCAGCAGCTTATCAAGCAGCAATCAGCCCCAGCATTTT. The encoded protein is CASSLSSSNQPQHF.

This chain uses TRBV9 with TRBJ2-5; TRBD1 is a possible D gene (6 bases). The germline CDR1 and CDR2 sequences are SGDLS and YYNGEE. This CDR3 contains 17 residues. Between the trimmed V and J ends, which lost 0 bases and 5 bases, there was a span of 20 bases. The CDR3, as DNA: TGTGCCAGCAGCGTAGATTATTTGGACAGTGGTACTGAGACCCAGTACTTC. Its translation is CASSVDYLDSGTETQYF.

This CDR3 is CSARGSYEQYF. DNA of the CDR3: TGCAGTGCCAGGGGCTCCTACGAGCAGTACTTC. The chain links TRBV20-1 to TRBJ2-7; D possibly corresponds to TRBD1 (6 bases). This CDR3 comprises 11 residues. CDR1 is DFQATT and CDR2 is SNEGSKA in the germline V gene (reference sequence). Trimming took 6 bases from V and 0 from J, leaving 6 bases between them.

This clone turned up a few times. The rearrangement joins TRBV19 to TRBJ2-1, with TRBD2 identical over 12 bases. V lost 4 bases, J lost 5 bases, and 9 bases stayed unmatched. CDR3 length: 17 amino acids. Germline values: CDR1 LNHDA, CDR2 SQIVND (reference sequence). The CDR3 loop reads CASSTNILAGGHNEQFF. The CDR3 DNA follows: TGTGCCAGTAGTACAAATATACTAGCGGGAGGCCACAATGAGCAGTTCTTC.

The chain links TRBV7-2 to TRBJ1-5; D not certain. V was shortened by 1 base and J by 7 bases, with 8 bases between the two germline ends. Per germline, CDR1 SGHTA and CDR2 FQGNSA. The CDR3 has 13 residues. The CDR3 nucleotides read TGTGCCAGCAGCTTAGAAGTTCGGCAGCCCCAGCATTTT. Residues: CASSLEVRQPQHF.

CDR3 nucleotide sequence: TGTGCCAGCAGTTTTGATAATAGGGGGGGGAAACAAGAGACCCAGTACTTC. Its protein is CASSFDNRGGKQETQYF. The chain carries TRBV2 and TRBJ2-5; D perhaps matches TRBD2 (7 bases). The CDR3 is 17 amino acids. The V end was cut by 5 bases, the J end by 2 bases, with 21 bases between. Germline loops: CDR1 SNHLY, CDR2 FYNNEI.

The chain combines TRBV15 with TRBJ2-5; tentatively, D is TRBD1 (5 bases). The better agreement between TRBJ2-7 and the DNA end casts doubt on the J call. Germline-derived CDR1 and CDR2 are LNHNV and YYDKDF (reference sequence). This CDR3 region has 15 residues. The CDR3 DNA sequence: TGTGCCACCAGCAGAGATTCGGCAGGGCCCTACGAGCAGTACTTC. It codes for CATSRDSAGPYEQYF.

The CDR3 sequence is CASRTPLAGGEDTQYF. CDR3 DNA: TGCGCCAGCAGGACGCCCCTAGCGGGAGGGGAAGATACGCAGTATTTT. The rearrangement links TRBV5-1 to TRBJ2-3; TRBD2 agrees at 12 bases. CDR1 SGHRS and CDR2 YFSETQ come from the germline V gene. With 5 bases clipped from V and 5 bases from J, the junction kept 9 bases outside the gene matches. This CDR3 has 16 amino acids.

This clone occurred once. The J gene is TRBJ1-5, the V gene TRBV7-2, with a weak D call TRBD1 (5 bases). The CDR3 loop spans 16 amino acids. V was trimmed by 5 bases and J by 7 bases, leaving 21 bases between them. The germline V gene has CDR1 SGHTA and CDR2 FQGNSA. CDR3 loop: CASSLSRGRVLQPQHF. CDR3 nucleotide sequence: TGTGCCAGCAGCCTATCCCGTGGCAGGGTCTTACAGCCCCAGCATTTT.

V usage is TRBV5-1 and J usage is TRBJ1-6; 9 nucleotides agree with TRBD1. CDR3 length equals 16 residues. The V and J ends lost 4 bases and 5 bases, in that order; junction bases with no gene match: 7. In germline, CDR1 is SGHRS, CDR2 YFSETQ. The CDR3 here is CASSPGWTGDNSPLHF. For the CDR3, the DNA is TGCGCCAGCAGCCCCGGATGGACAGGGGATAATTCACCCCTCCACTTT.

Only a few counts were recorded for this clone. This sequence joins TRBV5-1 and TRBJ1-3; no clear D. CDR3 length equals 14 residues. V lost 0 bases to trimming and J lost 3 bases, with 7 bases between them. In germline, CDR1 is SGHRS, CDR2 YFSETQ. The CDR3 sequence: CASSLGTDGNTIYF. For the CDR3, the DNA is TGCGCCAGCAGCTTGGGAACTGATGGAAACACCATATATTTT.

V gene TRBV7-9 combines with J gene TRBJ1-2, with 7 bases aligning to TRBD1. J was trimmed by 4 bases and V by 5 bases; bases with no gene match: 4. CDR1 and CDR2 from the germline V gene are SEHNR and FQNEAQ (reference sequence). The CDR3 length is 13 residues. As DNA, the CDR3 is TGTGCCAGCAGCCCCCGGACAGGCTATGGCTACACCTTC. Translating it yields CASSPRTGYGYTF.

The J gene is TRBJ1-3, the V gene TRBV5-6; 9 bases agree with TRBD1. CDR3 length: 16 amino acids. Germline CDR1 SGHDT, CDR2 YYEEEE. The V segment lost 0 bases and the J segment 4 bases; nucleotides outside the gene matches: 5. The CDR3 coding sequence is TGTGCCAGCAGCTTGGAACAGGGGGCGTCCGGAAACACCATATATTTT. Its protein is CASSLEQGASGNTIYF.

The CDR3 DNA follows: TGCGCCAGCAGCTTGGATCCTCTGTGGTTGAGCTCCTACAATGAGCAGTTCTTC. Translated, it gives CASSLDPLWLSSYNEQFF. The chain recombines TRBV5-1 with TRBJ2-1; D is undetermined. V lost 0 bases and J 0 bases, leaving 16 bases between the germline ends. The germline CDR1 and CDR2 sequences are SGHRS and YFSETQ. CDR3 length equals 18 residues.

CDR3 region: CASMGTSGTYEQYF. CDR3 DNA sequence: TGTGCCAGCATGGGGACTAGCGGGACCTACGAGCAGTACTTC. V usage is TRBV6-5 and J usage is TRBJ2-7; TRBD2 matches at 13 bases. This CDR3 comprises 14 residues. With V trimmed by 7 bases and J by 2 bases, 2 bases remained unmatched. The V gene's germline CDR1 is MNHEY and CDR2 SVGAGI.

This clone occurred once. The rearrangement joins TRBV7-3 to TRBJ2-3, with 8 bases lining up with TRBD2. There are 14 residues in the CDR3. Germline assignment: CDR1 SGHTA and CDR2 FQGTGA. V dropped 4 bases and J dropped 6; count of bases not matched to a gene: 6. CDR3 nucleotides: TGTGCCAGCAGCTCCGGGACTAGTTATGATACGCAGTATTTT. Amino acids: CASSSGTSYDTQYF.

This clone was picked up a small number of times. The gene calls are TRBV6-1 and TRBJ2-1; the match to TRBD2 covers 10 bases. Germline V gene lookup returns CDR1 MNHNS and CDR2 SASEGT. With V trimmed by 5 bases and J by 4 bases, 5 bases remained unmatched. CDR3 length equals 15 residues. The chain's CDR3 is CASSFGTSDYNEQFF. The CDR3 nucleotides read TGTGCCAGCAGTTTCGGGACTAGCGATTACAATGAGCAGTTCTTC.

This chain connects TRBV2 to TRBJ2-1; 9 bases are a match to TRBD2. Germline CDR1 reads SNHLY; CDR2 reads FYNNEI. The CDR3 is 14 amino acids. The V gene end was trimmed by 10 bases and the J gene end by 9 bases; junction bases not matched to a gene: 13. The CDR3 nucleotides read TGTGCCACCAAGCGGGAGGACCACCCTGTTGAGCAGTTCTTC. Amino acid sequence: CATKREDHPVEQFF.